Listed below are T cell receptor beta chains from one sample, sequenced in a study of blood T cell repertoires in COVID-19. Clones were read by immunoSEQ multiplex PCR, and TCRdb kept only the in-frame ones, dropping some. Seen here are fewer than 300,000 clones, over 75% observed once, and the top ten hold 10% to 15%. Sequencing was performed on peripheral blood. The receptor source for this set is a human donor in a cohort sampled during active COVID-19. The CDR3 runs from the conserved cysteine through the conserved F or W. Each record gives: D gene, J gene, clone size, V gene, CDR3 DNA, CDR3 protein. A D gene is named only where the DNA matches it firmly. The size of a clone is reported for some rows only, either as once, few or many, or as a class for expanded clones.

TRBD2,TRBJ2-3,once,TRBV6-5,TGTGCCAGCAGTTCCGGACTAGTCACAGATACGCAGTATTTT,CASSSGLVTDTQYF
TRBD1,TRBJ2-1,NA,TRBV28,TGTGCCAGCAGTTTCCCCGGGACAGGGGGCGATGAGCAGTTCTTC,CASSFPGTGGDEQFF
NA,TRBJ2-1,NA,TRBV9,TGTGCCAGCAGCGTATTGGGCGGGACTTGGGATGAGCAGTTCTTC,CASSVLGGTWDEQFF
NA,TRBJ2-5,NA,TRBV7-9,TGTGCCAGCAGCTCCGGATGGATCGGGCAAGAGACCCAGTACTTC,CASSSGWIGQETQYF
NA,TRBJ2-1,once,TRBV5-1,TGCGCCAGCAGCTTTACAGCGGGCTACTACAATGAGCAGTTCTTC,CASSFTAGYYNEQFF
NA,TRBJ1-5,few,TRBV28,TGTGCCAGCAGCCCGCGTCGGGGGAATCAGCCCCAGCATTTT,CASSPRRGNQPQHF
NA,TRBJ1-5,NA,TRBV19,TGTGCCAGTAGTCCCCAGGCTACTAGCAATCAGCCCCAGCATTTT,CASSPQATSNQPQHF
NA,TRBJ1-6,NA,TRBV7-2,TGTGCCAGCAACAAGGAGGGCGGTAATTCACCCCTCCACTTT,CASNKEGGNSPLHF
NA,TRBJ2-1,NA,TRBV24-1,TGTGCCACCAGTGATTATTTCGTCAATGAGCAGTTCTTC,CATSDYFVNEQFF
NA,TRBJ2-2,NA,TRBV2,TGTGCCAGCAGTGAAGCTATATACACCGGGGAGCTGTTTTTT,CASSEAIYTGELFF
NA,TRBJ2-3,NA,TRBV7-6,TGTGCCAGCAGCAGTGCTAGTGGGAGAACAGATACGCAGTATTTT,CASSSASGRTDTQYF
TRBD2,TRBJ2-2,NA,TRBV13,TGTGCCAGCAGTTTAAATAGCGGGAGGGCCATTAACACCGGGGAGCTGTTTTTT,CASSLNSGRAINTGELFF
TRBD1,TRBJ1-6,NA,TRBV7-2,TGTGCCAGCAGCCGGACAGGGGGCGCGAATTCACCCCTCCACTTT,CASSRTGGANSPLHF
NA,TRBJ2-5,NA,TRBV5-1,TGCGCCAGCAGCTCACTGACTAGTTCGAGTGGGCAGACCCAGTACTTC,CASSSLTSSSGQTQYF
NA,TRBJ2-1,NA,TRBV6-1,TGTGCCAGCCTACAAGGGGGACCAATGAGGCAGTTCTTC,CASLQGGPMRQFF
TRBD1,TRBJ1-5,NA,TRBV19,TGTGCCAGTACCTTTGCAGGGGGGAATCAGCCCCAGCATTTT,CASTFAGGNQPQHF
TRBD2,TRBJ2-1,NA,TRBV9,TGCGCCCGCCGCGCGGGGGGGGGCACTAGCGGGGATCATTACAATGAGCAGTTCTTC,CARRAGGGTSGDHYNEQFF
NA,TRBJ1-3,NA,TRBV4-3,TGCGCCAGCAGCCAAGTTGGGGGACACTCTGGAAACACCATATATTTT,CASSQVGGHSGNTIYF
NA,TRBJ2-1,once,TRBV11-2,TGTGCCAGCAGCTGGTGGGGCTCGGGCCTAGCGAAAAATGAGCAGTTCTTC,CASSWWGSGLAKNEQFF
TRBD1,TRBJ2-3,many,TRBV5-4,TGTGCCAGCAGCCGGGACAGTGGCACAGATACGCAGTATTTT,CASSRDSGTDTQYF
NA,TRBJ1-5,NA,TRBV9,TGTGCCAGCAGCGATCATCCTGGACAGCCACCCTATCAGCCCCAGCATTTT,CASSDHPGQPPYQPQHF
TRBD2,TRBJ2-5,NA,TRBV10-3,TGTGCCATCAGTGAGTTTCTTAGCGGGAGGATGGGCCAAAAGACCCAGTACTTC,CAISEFLSGRMGQKTQYF
TRBD1,TRBJ2-2,NA,TRBV3-1/TRBV3-2,TGTGCCAGCAGCCCAGGGGGCGCCCCCGGGGAGCTGTTTTTT,CASSPGGAPGELFF
TRBD1,TRBJ1-1,NA,TRBV4-1,TGCGCCAGCAGCTACGGACAGGGGGCAAGGACTGAAGCTTTCTTT,CASSYGQGARTEAFF
TRBD2,TRBJ2-1,NA,TRBV5-1,TGCGCCAGCAGCACCCCCGGGACTAGCGGCCGGAGCTCCTACAATGAGCAGTTCTTC,CASSTPGTSGRSSYNEQFF
NA,TRBJ2-1,NA,TRBV19,TGTGCCAGTAGTCCCGGACTATTGCACAATGAGCAGTTCTTC,CASSPGLLHNEQFF
TRBD1,TRBJ2-7,NA,TRBV6-5,TGTGCCAGCGGGCGAAAGGGGGCCACCTACGAGCAGTACTTC,CASGRKGATYEQYF
TRBD1,TRBJ1-6,NA,TRBV27,TGTGCCACCGGGACAGCATATAATTCACCCCTCCACTTT,CATGTAYNSPLHF
TRBD2,TRBJ2-1,NA,TRBV27,TGTGCCAGCAGTGGGCTAGCGGGATACAATGAGCAGTTCTTC,CASSGLAGYNEQFF
NA,TRBJ1-1,NA,TRBV6-5,TGTGCCAGCAGACCGTCAGGGGTCACTGAAGCTTTCTTT,CASRPSGVTEAFF
TRBD1,TRBJ2-5,NA,TRBV2,TGTGCCAGCAGTGAGACAGGGGGGAAGCACTTC,CASSETGGKHF
NA,TRBJ1-4,once,TRBV7-8,TGTGCCAGCAGCTTATCGAGGGTTGGGAATAATGAAAAACTGTTTTTT,CASSLSRVGNNEKLFF
TRBD2,TRBJ2-7,NA,TRBV28,TGTGCCAGCAGTTTCTCTCGGGCGGGCGGGAGAGGGTACTCCTACGAGCAGTACTTC,CASSFSRAGGRGYSYEQYF
TRBD2,TRBJ2-5,NA,TRBV5-8,TGTGCCAGCAGCCCAACCGGGACTATAGAAAACTTC,CASSPTGTIENF
NA,TRBJ1-4,NA,TRBV5-6,TGTGCCAGCAGCTCAGCAACTAATGAAAAACTGTTTTTT,CASSSATNEKLFF
TRBD2,TRBJ2-2,NA,TRBV9,TGTGCCAGCAGCCCACGGCCATGGACTAGCGGGAGGGCCGGGGAGCTGTTTTTT,CASSPRPWTSGRAGELFF
NA,TRBJ1-2,NA,TRBV27,TGTGCCAGCAGCCCCGACAGGATGAAGGGTGGCTACACCTTC,CASSPDRMKGGYTF
TRBD1,TRBJ1-2,NA,TRBV4-1,TGCGCCAGCAGCCAAGATATGGGGACAGGTAGGGGTGGCTACACCTTC,CASSQDMGTGRGGYTF
NA,TRBJ1-4,NA,TRBV18,TGTGCCAGCTCACGCAACTCTGGGGGCGAAAAACTGTTTTTT,CASSRNSGGEKLFF